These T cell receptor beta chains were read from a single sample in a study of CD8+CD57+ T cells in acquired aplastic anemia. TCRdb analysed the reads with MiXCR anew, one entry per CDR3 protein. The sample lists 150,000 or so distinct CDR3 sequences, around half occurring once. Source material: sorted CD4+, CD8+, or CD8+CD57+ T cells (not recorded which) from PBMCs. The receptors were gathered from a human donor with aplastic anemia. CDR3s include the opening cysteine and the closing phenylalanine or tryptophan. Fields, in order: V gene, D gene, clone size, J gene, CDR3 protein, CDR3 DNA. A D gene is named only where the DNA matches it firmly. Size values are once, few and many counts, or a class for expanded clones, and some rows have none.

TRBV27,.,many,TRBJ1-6,CASNRGEGSPLHF,TGTGCCAGCAACAGAGGAGAAGGTTCACCCCTCCACTTT
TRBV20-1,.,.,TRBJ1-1,CSASTGVMNTEAFF,TGCAGTGCCTCCACGGGGGTTATGAACACTGAAGCTTTCTTT
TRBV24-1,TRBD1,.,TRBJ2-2,CATSDRGQGETGELFF,TGTGCCACCAGTGATCGGGGACAGGGGGAAACCGGGGAGCTGTTTTTT
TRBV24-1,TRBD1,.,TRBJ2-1,CATSLGQGGYNEQFF,TGTGCCACCAGCTTAGGACAGGGGGGATACAATGAGCAGTTCTTC
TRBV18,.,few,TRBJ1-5,CASSPVQNQPQHF,TGTGCCAGCTCACCAGTGCAGAATCAGCCCCAGCATTTT
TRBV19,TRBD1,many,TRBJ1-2,CASRSGTGALYGYTF,TGTGCCAGTAGGTCCGGGACAGGGGCGCTTTATGGCTACACCTTC
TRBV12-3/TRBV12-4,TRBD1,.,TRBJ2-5,CASSFAPGQVRGTQYF,TGTGCCAGCAGTTTTGCACCGGGACAGGTCCGTGGGACCCAGTACTTC
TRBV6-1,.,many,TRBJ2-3,CASSHFRDTSTDTQYF,TGTGCCAGCAGCCATTTCCGGGACACGAGCACAGATACGCAGTATTTT
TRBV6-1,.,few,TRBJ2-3,CASSEKRGDTQYF,TGTGCCAGCAGTGAAAAGCGAGGGGATACGCAGTATTTT
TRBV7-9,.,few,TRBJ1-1,CATGVNTEAFF,TGTGCCACCGGGGTGAACACTGAAGCTTTCTTT
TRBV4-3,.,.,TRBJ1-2,CASSPLKGSPGDGYTF,TGCGCCAGCAGCCCCCTCAAAGGGTCGCCAGGGGATGGCTACACCTTC
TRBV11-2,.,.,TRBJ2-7,CASTPDTRGEQYF,TGTGCCAGCACCCCCGACACGAGGGGCGAGCAGTACTTC
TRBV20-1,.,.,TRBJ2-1,CSASPPPGRNEQFF,TGCAGTGCTAGTCCCCCCCCGGGTCGGAATGAGCAGTTCTTC
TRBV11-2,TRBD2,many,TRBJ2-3,CASSWRASLAGGTTDTQYF,TGTGCCAGCAGCTGGAGAGCTTCACTAGCGGGGGGTACCACAGATACGCAGTATTTT
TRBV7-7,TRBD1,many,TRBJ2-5,CASTSGTGLQETQYF,TGTGCTAGCACTTCCGGGACAGGACTACAAGAGACCCAGTACTTC
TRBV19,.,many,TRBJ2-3,CATQGRLYRDTQYF,TGTGCCACCCAGGGGAGACTTTACCGAGATACGCAGTATTTT
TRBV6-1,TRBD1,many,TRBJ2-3,CASRDRGQTDTQYF,TGTGCCAGCAGGGACAGGGGGCAGACAGATACGCAGTATTTT
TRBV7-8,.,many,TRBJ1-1,CASSLALGAPPEAFF,TGTGCCAGCAGCTTAGCGCTGGGGGCCCCGCCTGAAGCTTTCTTT
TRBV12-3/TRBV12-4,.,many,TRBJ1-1,CASSLDHSNTEAFF,TGTGCCAGCAGTTTAGATCACTCGAACACTGAAGCTTTCTTT
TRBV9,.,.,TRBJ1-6,CASSQGPSPLHF,TGTGCCAGCTCTCAGGGACCCTCACCCCTCCACTTT
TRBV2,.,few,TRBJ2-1,CASKRITSYNEQFF,TGTGCCAGCAAAAGGATCACTTCCTACAATGAGCAGTTCTTC
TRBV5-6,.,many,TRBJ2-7,CASSLSGLLSYEQYF,TGTGCCAGCAGCTTGTCCGGCCTACTCTCCTACGAGCAGTACTTC
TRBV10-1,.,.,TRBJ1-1,CASSDKGRAAFF,TGCGCCAGCAGTGATAAGGGCAGGGCGGCTTTCTTT
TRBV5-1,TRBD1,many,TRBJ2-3,CASSTGDRADTQYF,TGCGCCAGCAGCACTGGGGACAGGGCAGATACGCAGTATTTT
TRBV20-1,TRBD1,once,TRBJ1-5,CSADSGTGGRQPQHF,TGCAGTGCCGACTCCGGGACAGGGGGCCGACAGCCCCAGCATTTT
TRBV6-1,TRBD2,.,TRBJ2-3,CASSEGLADTQYF,TGTGCCAGCAGTGAGGGACTAGCAGATACGCAGTATTTT
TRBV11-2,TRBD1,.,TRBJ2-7,CASRGRDSSGEQYF,TGTGCCAGCAGGGGTAGGGACAGTTCTGGTGAGCAGTACTTC
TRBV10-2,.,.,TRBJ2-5,CASSEHSLVHETQYF,TGCGCCAGCAGTGAGCATAGCCTAGTGCATGAGACCCAGTACTTC
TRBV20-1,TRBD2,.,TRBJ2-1,CSARYRTSGRVNEQFF,TGCAGTGCTAGATATCGCACTAGCGGGAGGGTAAATGAGCAGTTCTTC
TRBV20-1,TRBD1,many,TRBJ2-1,CSAGTGGYNEQFF,TGCAGCGCGGGGACAGGGGGCTACAATGAGCAGTTCTTC
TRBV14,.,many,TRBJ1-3,CASSQVSPYSGNTIYF,TGTGCCAGCAGCCAGGTTAGCCCTTACTCTGGAAACACCATATATTTT
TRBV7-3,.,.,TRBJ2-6,CASSFRGSGANVLTF,TGTGCCAGCAGCTTTCGGGGATCCGGGGCCAACGTCCTGACTTTC
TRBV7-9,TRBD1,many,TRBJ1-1,CASSLSQGPSEAFF,TGTGCCAGCAGCTTATCACAGGGGCCCTCTGAAGCTTTCTTT
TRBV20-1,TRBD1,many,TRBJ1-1,CSARVGGRNTEAFF,TGCAGTGCTAGAGTAGGGGGCCGGAACACTGAAGCTTTCTTT
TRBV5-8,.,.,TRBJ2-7,CASSLGGTESYEQYF,TGTGCCAGCAGCTTGGGGGGGACTGAATCCTACGAGCAGTACTTC
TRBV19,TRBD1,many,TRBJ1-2,CASSTDRGTNYGYTF,TGTGCCAGTAGTACCGACAGGGGAACTAACTATGGCTACACCTTC
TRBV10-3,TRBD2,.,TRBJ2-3,CAISESRLAGPRKDTQYF,TGTGCCATCAGTGAGTCGAGGCTAGCGGGTCCTAGGAAAGATACGCAGTATTTT
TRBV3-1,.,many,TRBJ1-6,CASSQERWRNSPLHF,TGTGCCAGCAGCCAAGAACGGTGGCGGAATTCACCCCTCCACTTT
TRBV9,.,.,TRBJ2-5,CASSVNQETQYF,TGTGCCAGCAGCGTAAACCAAGAGACCCAGTACTTC
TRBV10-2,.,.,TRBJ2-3,CASSDQGSTDTQYF,TGCGCCAGCAGTGATCAGGGTTCCACAGATACGCAGTATTTT
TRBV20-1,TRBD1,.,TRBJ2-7,CSGAGGREQYF,TGCAGTGGAGCAGGGGGCAGGGAGCAGTACTTC